Listed below are T cell receptor beta chains from one sample, sequenced in a study of blood T cell repertoires in COVID-19. The protocol was immunoSEQ multiplex PCR, while the TCRdb copy is restricted to in-frame clones and leaves out a portion. The table lists 150,000 to 200,000 clones, 85% to 95% of them singletons. The sample comprised peripheral blood. The origin of the receptors is a woman between 55 and 75 years old with COVID-19, enrolled during active disease. The CDR3 runs from the conserved cysteine through the conserved F or W. The D gene is left open where the match is weak. Only part of the rows carry a size: once, few, many, or a class if the clone is expanded.

>TRBV2|NA|TRBJ1-5|NA
CASSVGGGVPQHF
TGTGCCAGCAGTGTTGGCGGCGGGGTACCCCAGCATTTT
>TRBV19|NA|TRBJ1-6|NA
CASKASFKENSPLHF
TGTGCCAGTAAGGCGAGTTTTAAGGAGAATTCACCCCTCCACTTT
>TRBV5-1|TRBD1|TRBJ1-1|NA
CASSFNAGGAEAFF
TGCGCCAGCAGCTTTAATGCAGGGGGCGCTGAAGCTTTCTTT
>TRBV27|NA|TRBJ1-2|once
CASRPGLLYGYTF
TGTGCCAGCAGACCGGGACTGCTATATGGCTACACCTTC
>TRBV5-5|NA|TRBJ2-3|NA
CASSRSSGGTDTQYF
TGTGCCAGCAGCCGGAGCAGCGGCGGCACAGATACGCAGTATTTT
>TRBV5-4|TRBD1|TRBJ2-5|NA
CASSRPGQGEETQYF
TGTGCCAGCAGCAGGCCGGGACAGGGAGAAGAGACCCAGTACTTC
>TRBV18|NA|TRBJ1-2|NA
CASSPSQVGYTF
TGTGCCAGCTCACCCAGCCAGGTGGGCTACACCTTC
>TRBV6-2/TRBV6-3|NA|TRBJ1-1|NA
CASSPPPVRVGLNTEAFF
TGTGCCAGCAGCCCCCCCCCGGTCCGGGTCGGTTTGAACACTGAAGCTTTCTTT
>TRBV19|NA|TRBJ1-5|NA
CASSMSRRRQPQHF
TGTGCCAGTAGTATGAGCAGGAGGCGACAGCCCCAGCATTTT
>TRBV6-5|NA|TRBJ2-7|NA
CASSSLLALKDEQYF
TGTGCCAGCAGTTCCCTTCTAGCTCTCAAGGACGAGCAGTACTTC
>TRBV5-1|NA|TRBJ1-4|NA
CASSFAGANEKLFF
TGCGCCAGCAGCTTTGCGGGGGCGAATGAAAAACTGTTTTTT
>TRBV6-2/TRBV6-3|NA|TRBJ1-6|once
CASSYLRGGLGSPLHF
TGTGCCAGCAGTTACCTGCGGGGGGGTCTTGGTTCACCCCTCCACTTT
>TRBV6-1|NA|TRBJ2-3|NA
CASSEPPVAGPDTQYF
TGTGCCAGCAGTGAACCCCCGGTGGCAGGCCCAGATACGCAGTATTTT
>TRBV5-8|NA|TRBJ1-5|NA
CASSFLTGLGQPQHF
TGTGCCAGCAGCTTCCTAACAGGGTTGGGTCAGCCCCAGCATTTT
>TRBV7-9|TRBD1|TRBJ1-2|NA
CASSPGQGYYGYTF
TGTGCCAGCAGCCCAGGACAGGGATACTATGGCTACACCTTC
>TRBV10-3|NA|TRBJ2-6|NA
CATHSGANVLTF
TGTGCCACCCACTCTGGGGCCAACGTCCTGACTTTC
>TRBV12-3/TRBV12-4|NA|TRBJ1-5|NA
CASSYTSGQPQHF
TGTGCCAGCAGTTATACTTCGGGTCAGCCCCAGCATTTT
>TRBV27|NA|TRBJ1-5|NA
CASRPLNGVHEPQHF
TGTGCCAGCAGACCCCTGAACGGGGTTCATGAGCCCCAGCATTTT
>TRBV5-4|TRBD2|TRBJ2-2|NA
CASTLRRAGGPNTGELFF
TGTGCCAGCACCTTGCGGCGGGCGGGGGGGCCAAACACCGGGGAGCTGTTTTTT
>TRBV19|NA|TRBJ1-5|NA
CASSISYTGFSNQPQHF
TGTGCCAGTAGTATCTCGTATACAGGGTTTAGCAATCAGCCCCAGCATTTT
>TRBV5-6|TRBD1|TRBJ2-7|once
CASSLDRGYEQYF
TGTGCCAGCAGCTTGGACAGGGGATACGAGCAGTACTTC
>TRBV10-3|TRBD2|TRBJ2-3|NA
CAISGPLTSGGRTDTQYF
TGTGCCATCAGTGGTCCACTTACTAGCGGGGGGCGCACAGATACGCAGTATTTT
>TRBV23-1|NA|TRBJ2-5|NA
CASKDSLKETQYF
TGCGCCAGCAAGGACAGCCTGAAAGAGACCCAGTACTTC
>TRBV30|NA|TRBJ1-1|NA
CAWSRRQAMNTEAFF
TGTGCCTGGAGTCGAAGACAGGCGATGAACACTGAAGCTTTCTTT
>TRBV6-2/TRBV6-3|NA|TRBJ1-1|NA
CASSYPRAGHTEAFF
TGTGCCAGCAGTTACCCCCGGGCGGGGCACACTGAAGCTTTCTTT